These 26 T cell receptor beta chains were sequenced from one sample in a study of CD4+ T cells in melanoma. Measured with immunoSEQ multiplex PCR; TCRdb has only the in-frame clones, and not every one. Altogether around 55,000 clones are present, over 60% being singletons, with the ten largest covering about 5.1%. Sequencing was performed on tumor tissue. Receptors were obtained from a human donor with melanoma.

The count of this clone is one. The chain combines TRBV7-2 with TRBJ2-7; D is perhaps TRBD1 or TRBD2 (5 bases each). Germline lookup yields CDR1 SGHTA and CDR2 FQGNSA. Trimming stripped 5 bases from V and 5 bases from J, with 13 bases between. The CDR3 totals 13 residues. CDR3 DNA sequence: TGTGCCAGCAGCCGCGTCAGGGACCACGAGCAGTACTTC. This codes for CASSRVRDHEQYF.

This clone came up once. The chain links TRBV7-2 to TRBJ2-7, with 10 bases fitting TRBD1. V lost 5 bases, J lost 5 bases, and 9 bases stayed unmatched. The CDR3 sequence is 15 residues long. Per germline, CDR1 SGHTA and CDR2 FQGNSA. The CDR3 region has the DNA TGTGCCAGCAGCCTAGGGGGACAGGGGAGGAACGAGCAGTACTTC. The encoded protein is CASSLGGQGRNEQYF. The variable domain in full, completed from reference TRBV7-2 and TRBJ2-7, reads GAGVSQSPSNKVTEKGKDVELRCDPISGHTALYWYRQSLGQGLEFLIYFQGNSAPDKSGLPSDRFSAERTGGSVSTLTIQRTQQEDSAVYLCASSLGGQGRNEQYFGPGTRLTVT.

The table lists this clone with a few counts. This chain connects TRBV28 to TRBJ1-6; TRBD1 might be the D (5 bases). V lost 9 bases and J lost 4, with 7 bases in between. There are 12 residues in the CDR3. CDR1 is MDHEN and CDR2 is SYDVKM in the germline V gene. The CDR3 DNA reads TGTGCCAGTGACAGATATAATTCACCCCTCCACTTT. Protein sequence: CASDRYNSPLHF.

The chain combines TRBV19 with TRBJ1-5; tentatively, D is TRBD1 (6 bases). The V and J ends lost 3 bases and 7 bases respectively, with 16 bases between them. CDR3 length equals 15 residues. Germline CDR1 LNHDA, CDR2 SQIVND (reference sequence). The CDR3 sequence is CASSIRLGGGQPQHF. CDR3 DNA: TGTGCCAGTAGTATTCGTTTGGGGGGCGGCCAGCCCCAGCATTTT.

This rearrangement joins TRBV28 to TRBJ2-5; 7 positions match TRBD1. The DNA end favors TRBJ2-7, so the J call may be wrong. The length of the CDR3 is 17 residues. Germline V CDR1 and CDR2: MDHEN, SYDVKM. CDR3 sequence reads: CASSTDRVATPDYEQYF. DNA for the CDR3: TGTGCCAGCAGTACCGACAGGGTGGCAACGCCGGACTACGAGCAGTACTTC.

The table lists this clone with a few counts. The chain uses TRBV19 and TRBJ2-7, with TRBD2 identical over 8 bases. This CDR3 is built from 14 residues. Germline V gene sequence: CDR1 LNHDA, CDR2 SQIVND (reference sequence). With V trimmed by 4 bases and J by 3 bases, 5 bases remained unmatched. CDR3 loop: CASSTWGTSYEQYF. The CDR3 DNA reads TGTGCCAGTAGTACCTGGGGGACTAGCTACGAGCAGTACTTC.

The gene calls are TRBV5-1 and TRBJ2-7; the match to TRBD2 covers 11 bases. V was clipped by 3 bases and J by 6 bases; unmatched bases: 5. There are 14 residues in the CDR3. Germline CDR1 is SGHRS and CDR2 is YFSETQ. The CDR3 reads CASSSIAGGPEQYF. The CDR3 DNA follows: TGCGCCAGCAGCTCTATAGCGGGGGGGCCCGAGCAGTACTTC.

V is TRBV2 and J is TRBJ1-2; D is ambiguous. CDR3 length: 13 amino acids. V was shortened by 6 bases and J by 1 base, with 9 bases between the two germline ends. Per germline, CDR1 SNHLY and CDR2 FYNNEI. CDR3 nucleotide sequence: TGTGCCAGCAGGCGGGGAATTAACTATGGCTACACCTTC. Its protein product is CASRRGINYGYTF.

This clone was detected many times. At one of its ends the junction is not consistent with the germline gene, which may arise from a read error. The V and J genes are TRBV5-1 and TRBJ2-7, with D perhaps TRBD1 (5 bases). Looked up from germline, CDR1 is SGHRS and CDR2 is YFSETQ. The CDR3 sequence is 13 residues long. CDR3 in amino acids: CASTLTDSYEQYF. CDR3 in DNA: TGCGCCAGCACCTTGACAGATTCCTACGAGCAGTACTTC.

The chain recombines TRBV11-2 with TRBJ2-7, with D perhaps TRBD1 or TRBD2 (5 bases each). Germline V CDR1 and CDR2: SGHAT, FQNNGV. V was trimmed by 4 bases and J by 3 bases, leaving 7 bases between them. The CDR3 runs 12 residues. The CDR3 region has the DNA TGTGCCAGCAGCTGGGACGACTACGAGCAGTACTTC. It translates to CASSWDDYEQYF.

This chain connects TRBV28 to TRBJ2-5; D may be TRBD2 (6 bases). V was shortened by 9 bases and J by 5 bases, with 28 bases between the two germline ends. The CDR3 covers 17 residues. The germline V gene has CDR1 MDHEN and CDR2 SYDVKM. The CDR3 loop reads CASSRDIVVGGYETQYF. The DNA of the CDR3 is TGTGCCAGTTCTCGTGATATTGTCGTTGGAGGGTATGAGACCCAGTACTTC.

This clone showed up just once. This sequence joins TRBV5-1 and TRBJ1-2; D is ambiguous. Germline V gene data show CDR1 as SGHRS and CDR2 as YFSETQ. V was shortened by 0 bases and J by 4 bases, with 13 bases between the two germline ends. CDR3 length: 15 amino acids. The CDR3 DNA reads TGCGCCAGCAGCTTGGGAGCAGCGAACACCTATGGCTACACCTTC. This codes for CASSLGAANTYGYTF. The whole variable domain, filled in from reference TRBV5-1 and TRBJ1-2, reads KAGVTQTPRYLIKTRGQQVTLSCSPISGHRSVSWYQQTPGQGLQFLFEYFSETQRNKGNFPGRFSGRQFSNSRSEMNVSTLELGDSALYLCASSLGAANTYGYTFGSGTRLTVV.

This clone came up once. The rearrangement joins TRBV4-1 to TRBJ1-6; the match to TRBD1 covers 10 bases. The germline V gene encodes CDR1 MGHRA and CDR2 YSYEKL. This CDR3 is built from 16 residues. The trim removed 2 bases at V and 9 bases at J, leaving 7 bases unmatched. The chain's CDR3 is CASSQLTGTGVSPLHF. CDR3 nucleotides: TGCGCCAGCAGCCAACTCACCGGGACAGGGGTTTCACCCCTCCACTTT.

V and J are TRBV2 and TRBJ2-1; a possible D gene is TRBD1 (6 bases). Trimming stripped 4 bases from V and 6 bases from J, with 13 bases between. The CDR3 contains 14 residues. CDR1 and CDR2 from the germline V gene are SNHLY and FYNNEI. The CDR3 nucleotides read TGTGCCAGCAGTGTAAGGGGGATGGCCAATGAGCAGTTCTTC. It translates to CASSVRGMANEQFF. Using reference TRBV2 and TRBJ2-1 for the parts outside the CDR3, the full variable domain is EPEVTQTPSHQVTQMGQEVILRCVPISNHLYFYWYRQILGQKVEFLVSFYNNEISEKSEIFDDQFSVERPDGSNFTLKIRSTKLEDSAMYFCASSVRGMANEQFFGPGTRLTVL.

The chain carries TRBV6-1 and TRBJ1-3, with D maybe TRBD1 (5 bases). CDR1 is MNHNS, CDR2 SASEGT, per germline. The CDR3 contains 16 residues. Trimming shortened V by 3 bases and J by 0 bases, and 12 bases separated the two germline ends. CDR3 in DNA: TGTGCCAGCAGTGACACCGGGACGGACTCTGGAAACACCATATATTTT. It is translated as CASSDTGTDSGNTIYF.

This clone was picked up one time. J is TRBJ2-1 and V is TRBV7-9; 7 bases are shared with TRBD1. Germline CDR1 and CDR2: SEHNR and FQNEAQ (reference sequence). This CDR3 is 16 amino acids long. V shed 5 bases and J 0 bases; nucleotides not matched to a gene: 7. This chain's CDR3 is CASSPRGLSSYNEQFF. The CDR3 coding sequence is TGTGCCAGCAGCCCCAGGGGGTTGAGCTCCTACAATGAGCAGTTCTTC.

The V gene is TRBV19, the J gene TRBJ1-4, with D tentatively TRBD1 (6 bases). Deletions cut 6 bases from V and 4 bases from J, with 9 bases between. Germline V lookup: CDR1 LNHDA, CDR2 SQIVND (reference sequence). This CDR3 contains 13 residues. CDR3 amino acids: CASSGQINEKLFF. In DNA, the CDR3 is TGTGCCAGTAGCGGACAGATTAATGAAAAACTGTTTTTT.

V gene TRBV5-5 combines with J gene TRBJ1-4; 10 nucleotides match TRBD1. The germline CDR1 and CDR2 sequences are SGHKS and YYEKEE (reference sequence). The CDR3 runs to 15 residues. The V segment lost 6 bases and the J segment 10 bases; nucleotides outside the gene matches: 12. The CDR3 loop is CASTGFRDRGGKLFF. The DNA for the CDR3 is TGTGCCAGCACGGGGTTCCGGGACAGGGGAGGAAAACTGTTTTTT. The whole variable domain, remainder taken from reference TRBV5-5 and TRBJ1-4, is DAGVTQSPTHLIKTRGQQVTLRCSPISGHKSVSWYQQVLGQGPQFIFQYYEKEERGRGNFPDRFSARQFPNYSSELNVNALLLGDSALYLCASTGFRDRGGKLFFGSGTQLSVL.

This chain connects TRBV5-1 to TRBJ2-3; D remains unclear. From germline, CDR1 is SGHRS and CDR2 YFSETQ. V dropped 3 bases and J dropped 1 base, with 6 bases sitting between them. This CDR3 region has 13 residues. CDR3 amino acids: CASSSRGTDTQYF. CDR3 bases: TGCGCCAGCAGCTCACGCGGCACAGATACGCAGTATTTT. The full variable domain, rest sourced from reference TRBV5-1 and TRBJ2-3, is KAGVTQTPRYLIKTRGQQVTLSCSPISGHRSVSWYQQTPGQGLQFLFEYFSETQRNKGNFPGRFSGRQFSNSRSEMNVSTLELGDSALYLCASSSRGTDTQYFGPGTRLTVL.

The chain uses TRBV11-2 and TRBJ1-2, with D possibly TRBD1 on 5 matching bases. Germline lookup yields CDR1 SGHAT and CDR2 FQNNGV. The CDR3 length is 15 residues. V lost 1 base and J lost 2, with 11 bases in between. The CDR3 DNA follows: TGTGCCAGCAGCTTAGTCCCAGGGCCCAACTATGGCTACACCTTC. Its protein is CASSLVPGPNYGYTF.

The chain carries TRBV5-6 and TRBJ1-6, with D tentatively TRBD1 (5 bases). This CDR3 contains 17 residues. Germline CDR1 and CDR2: SGHDT and YYEEEE. Trimming left V 2 bases short and J 1 base short, with 13 bases between. The CDR3 DNA reads TGTGCCAGCAGCTTCCGCCGGGGGGAGTCCTATAATTCACCCCTCCACTTT. This sequence encodes CASSFRRGESYNSPLHF. Based on the CDR3 plus reference TRBV5-6 and TRBJ1-6, the full variable domain is DAGVTQSPTHLIKTRGQQVTLRCSPKSGHDTVSWYQQALGQGPQFIFQYYEEEERQRGNFPDRFSGHQFPNYSSELNVNALLLGDSALYLCASSFRRGESYNSPLHFGNGTRLTVT.

The CDR3 DNA reads TGCGCCAGCAGCCCTGGCCTCGGCGGGGCCAACGTCCTGACTTTC. It yields the protein CASSPGLGGANVLTF. The chain is built from TRBV4-1 and TRBJ2-6; D is uncertain. The CDR3 spans 15 residues. Trimming pared 4 bases from V and 4 bases from J, leaving 11 bases between. CDR1 is MGHRA and CDR2 is YSYEKL in the germline V gene.

In its sample, this clone was seen a few times. This rearrangement joins TRBV6-5 to TRBJ1-5; D not certain. The CDR3 totals 15 residues. V was clipped by 6 bases and J by 0 bases, with 12 bases between them. Germline V gene lookup returns CDR1 MNHEY and CDR2 SVGAGI. The CDR3 region is CASSSWSGSNQPQHF. The CDR3 nucleotides are TGTGCCAGCAGCTCCTGGTCCGGTAGCAATCAGCCCCAGCATTTT.

The chain employs TRBV7-8 and TRBJ2-7, with 9 bases lining up with TRBD1. J gave up 3 bases and V 3 bases, and 3 bases lay outside the gene matches. The CDR3 is made up of 14 amino acids. CDR1 is SGHVS and CDR2 is FQNEAQ in the germline V gene. The CDR3 DNA reads TGTGCCAGCAGCTTCGGGACAGGGATCTACGAGCAGTACTTC. Translation: CASSFGTGIYEQYF.

The chain employs TRBV29-1 and TRBJ1-1; D not resolved. Germline V gives CDR1 SQVTM, CDR2 ANQGSEA. The length of the CDR3 is 13 residues. V was clipped by 5 bases and J by 1 base, with 11 bases between them. DNA of the CDR3: TGCAGCGTTAGAGCTCAAGAGAACACTGAAGCTTTCTTT. Its protein product is CSVRAQENTEAFF.

CDR3 DNA: TGTGCCAGCAGCGTAGCTAACAGGATCAATGAGCAGTTCTTC. Translating it yields CASSVANRINEQFF. The chain combines TRBV9 with TRBJ2-1; possibly TRBD1 for D (5 bases). V lost 0 bases and J lost 6, with 10 bases in between. The CDR3 is made up of 14 amino acids. Germline V gives CDR1 SGDLS, CDR2 YYNGEE.